What follows are 27 T cell receptor beta chains derived from one specimen sequenced in a study of blood T cell repertoires in COVID-19. The repertoire was sequenced with immunoSEQ multiplex PCR; TCRdb's copy has only in-frame clones and lacks some. The repertoire holds approximately 260,000 clones, 70% to 90% seen once, with about 7% in the top ten. Sequencing was performed on PBMCs or T cells enriched from blood (not recorded which). Receptors originate from a woman between 50 and 59 years old who had been exposed to COVID-19.

CDR3 protein: CASRGTGELEQYF. CDR3 DNA sequence: TGTGCCAGCAGAGGGACAGGAGAACTCGAGCAGTACTTC. V and J are TRBV25-1 and TRBJ2-7, with TRBD1 matching 8 bases. The CDR3 has 13 residues. The V and J ends lost 6 bases and 6 bases, in that order; junction bases with no gene match: 7. Germline V gene data show CDR1 as MGHDK and CDR2 as SYGVNS.

The chain has TRBV15 and TRBJ1-5; D gene ambiguous. In germline, CDR1 is LNHNV, CDR2 YYDKDF (reference sequence). This CDR3 region has 13 residues. V gave up 3 bases and J gave up 6 bases, with 9 bases separating them. The CDR3 here is CATSSRDIQPQHF. The CDR3 nucleotides read TGTGCCACCAGCAGCCGGGATATTCAGCCCCAGCATTTT. Complete variable domain (other parts from reference TRBV15 and TRBJ1-5): DAMVIQNPRYQVTQFGKPVTLSCSQTLNHNVMYWYQQKSSQAPKLLFHYYDKDFNNEADTPDNFQSRRPNTSFCFLDIRSPGLGDTAMYLCATSSRDIQPQHFGDGTRLSIL.

CDR3 bases: TGCAGCGTTGAAGATTGGGCTACTGAAGCTTTCTTT. Its translation is CSVEDWATEAFF. The V and J genes are TRBV29-1 and TRBJ1-1; no firm D call. Trimming removed 0 bases from V and 5 bases from J, with 7 bases in between. CDR3 length: 12 residues. The germline CDR1 and CDR2 sequences are SQVTM and ANQGSEA.

This clone was detected once. The chain employs TRBV6-4 and TRBJ1-6; 8 bases agree with TRBD1. The V gene end was trimmed by 3 bases and the J gene end by 8 bases; junction bases not matched to a gene: 6. Germline CDR1 and CDR2: MRHNA and SNTAGT. This CDR3 has 15 residues. The CDR3, as DNA: TGTGCCAGCAGTGAAGGGACAGGCGGGCATTCACCCCTCCACTTT. Protein product: CASSEGTGGHSPLHF.

The chain combines TRBV20-1 with TRBJ1-1; a possible D gene is TRBD1 (5 bases). Germline CDR1 DFQATT, CDR2 SNEGSKA (reference sequence). The CDR3 is made up of 10 amino acids. V was trimmed by 0 bases and J by 11 bases, leaving 7 bases between them. This chain's CDR3 is CSARERGAFF. DNA of the CDR3: TGCAGTGCTAGAGAAAGGGGTGCTTTCTTT.

J is TRBJ2-3 and V is TRBV18, with D tentatively TRBD2 (5 bases). The CDR3 extends over 13 amino acids. CDR1 is KGHSH and CDR2 is LQKENI in the germline V gene. V was shortened by 3 bases and J by 4 bases, with 8 bases between the two germline ends. The CDR3 coding sequence is TGTGCCAGCTCACCCCTGAGGGCAGATACGCAGTATTTT. This sequence encodes CASSPLRADTQYF.

V and J are TRBV28 and TRBJ1-2; D is undetermined. CDR1 is MDHEN, CDR2 SYDVKM, per germline. This CDR3 comprises 15 residues. Deletions cut 5 bases from V and 5 bases from J, with 18 bases between. The CDR3 DNA reads as TGTGCCAGCAGTCCAGTGGACGGATCGGGGTATGGCTACACCTTC. Translated: CASSPVDGSGYGYTF.

V is TRBV7-6 and J is TRBJ2-3; the D gene is possibly TRBD2 (6 bases). The V end lost 5 bases, the J end lost 2 bases, and 14 bases lay between the germline ends. The CDR3 is 15 amino acids. Per germline, CDR1 SGHVS and CDR2 FNYEAQ. The CDR3 coding sequence is TGTGCCAGCAGCCCCGTTGGGGGGTCCACAGATACGCAGTATTTT. Amino acids: CASSPVGGSTDTQYF.

The chain combines TRBV5-8 with TRBJ1-5; 9 bases match TRBD1. CDR1 and CDR2 (germline): SGHTS, YDEGEE. The CDR3 extends over 14 amino acids. The ends lost 6 bases at V and 7 bases at J; junction bases unmatched: 8. Here the CDR3 reads CASMAGQGNQPQHF. The CDR3 DNA sequence: TGTGCCAGCATGGCGGGACAGGGTAACCAGCCCCAGCATTTT.

The gene calls are TRBV19 and TRBJ1-1; the D gene is possibly TRBD1 (5 bases). Per the germline V gene, CDR1 is LNHDA and CDR2 is SQIVND (reference sequence). This CDR3 has 17 residues. Trimming took 1 base from V and 5 from J, leaving 20 bases between them. The CDR3 DNA reads as TGTGCCAGTAGTATAGGTGACACCGGAGCAAAGGGGACTGAAGCTTTCTTT. It translates to CASSIGDTGAKGTEAFF. The variable domain in full, with the rest retrieved from reference TRBV19 and TRBJ1-1, is DGGITQSPKYLFRKEGQNVTLSCEQNLNHDAMYWYRQDPGQGLRLIYYSQIVNDFQKGDIAEGYSVSREKKESFPLTVTSAQKNPTAFYLCASSIGDTGAKGTEAFFGQGTRLTVV.

The chain uses TRBV6-5 and TRBJ2-7; TRBD1 aligns across 8 bases. The CDR3 runs to 15 residues. V dropped 0 bases and J dropped 1; count of bases not matched to a gene: 2. Germline-derived CDR1 and CDR2 are MNHEY and SVGAGI. This chain's CDR3 is CASSYSGQGSYEQYF. The DNA of the CDR3 is TGTGCCAGCAGTTACTCCGGACAGGGTTCCTACGAGCAGTACTTC.

This chain joins TRBV27 and TRBJ2-1; 9 bases fit TRBD1. Germline assignment: CDR1 MNHEY and CDR2 SMNVEV (reference sequence). This CDR3 has 16 amino acids. V trimming: 4 bases; J trimming: 8 bases; junction bases outside the gene matches: 12. The CDR3 nucleotides read TGTGCCAGCAGTTGGACCGGGACAGGGCAGGGGGATGAGCAGTTCTTC. Translated: CASSWTGTGQGDEQFF.

This clone was observed a handful of times. The chain joins TRBV29-1 to TRBJ1-2; D is unresolved. From germline, CDR1 is SQVTM and CDR2 ANQGSEA. Trimming stripped 0 bases from V and 11 bases from J, with 10 bases between. This CDR3 region has 11 residues. This CDR3 reads CSVEDGKRYTF. The CDR3 nucleotides read TGCAGCGTTGAAGACGGGAAGAGGTACACCTTC.

The chain recombines TRBV15 with TRBJ1-3; D unresolved. This CDR3 comprises 14 residues. With 0 bases removed from V and 6 bases from J, the gap between germline ends came to 9 bases. Germline V gene sequence: CDR1 LNHNV, CDR2 YYDKDF (reference sequence). The CDR3 loop reads CATSRDRVQNTIYF. In DNA form, the CDR3 reads TGTGCCACCAGCAGAGATCGGGTACAAAACACCATATATTTT. The full variable domain, rest sourced from reference TRBV15 and TRBJ1-3, is DAMVIQNPRYQVTQFGKPVTLSCSQTLNHNVMYWYQQKSSQAPKLLFHYYDKDFNNEADTPDNFQSRRPNTSFCFLDIRSPGLGDTAMYLCATSRDRVQNTIYFGEGSWLTVV.

The chain carries TRBV7-9 and TRBJ1-1, with 9 positions matching TRBD1. J gave up 6 bases and V 1 base, and 3 bases lay outside the gene matches. From germline, CDR1 is SEHNR and CDR2 FQNEAQ (reference sequence). CDR3 length equals 14 residues. The CDR3 reads CASSLDGQGSEAFF. For the CDR3, the DNA is TGTGCCAGCAGCTTAGACGGACAGGGGTCTGAAGCTTTCTTT.

The rearrangement uses TRBV5-1 and TRBJ2-1, with D possibly TRBD1 on 5 matching bases. V was cut by 5 bases and J by 12 bases, with 15 bases left in between. Germline CDR1 and CDR2: SGHRS and YFSETQ. CDR3 length: 12 amino acids. CDR3 nucleotide sequence: TGCGCCAGCAGTGCATCATTAGACAGGCAGTTCTTC. Amino acid sequence: CASSASLDRQFF.

The chain uses TRBV18 and TRBJ1-1, with TRBD1 matching 8 bases. V dropped 3 bases and J dropped 11; count of bases not matched to a gene: 11. CDR1 is KGHSH and CDR2 is LQKENI in the germline V gene. This CDR3 contains 14 residues. The CDR3 nucleotides are TGTGCCAGCTCACCCTCGGGACAGGTCTGGGTGGCTTTCTTT. The encoded protein is CASSPSGQVWVAFF.

This chain uses TRBV12-5 with TRBJ2-2, with D hard to call. CDR3 size: 15 residues. Trimming took 2 bases from V and 2 from J, leaving 9 bases between them. The germline gives CDR1 LGHNT, CDR2 FRNRAP. CDR3 region: CASGLWLLNTGELFF. For the CDR3, the DNA is TGTGCTAGTGGTTTGTGGCTTCTTAACACCGGGGAGCTGTTTTTT. The whole variable domain, filled in from reference TRBV12-5 and TRBJ2-2, reads DARVTQTPRHKVTEMGQEVTMRCQPILGHNTVFWYRQTMMQGLELLAYFRNRAPLDDSGMPKDRFSAEMPDATLATLKIQPSEPRDSAVYFCASGLWLLNTGELFFGEGSRLTVL.

This clone was recorded once. The chain links TRBV10-3 to TRBJ1-1; 10 bases fit TRBD1. The CDR3 sequence is 15 residues long. The trim removed 10 bases at V and 5 bases at J, leaving 13 bases unmatched. Germline CDR1 ENHRY, CDR2 SYGVKD. This CDR3 reads CATKNLGQGGTEAFF. For the CDR3, the DNA is TGTGCCACTAAAAACCTCGGACAGGGGGGGACTGAAGCTTTCTTT.

This sequence joins TRBV4-3 and TRBJ1-1, with 7 bases lining up with TRBD1. The CDR3 runs 14 residues. Germline V CDR1 and CDR2: LGHNA, YSLEER. J was trimmed by 10 bases and V by 0 bases; bases with no gene match: 8. The CDR3 region is CASSQDRRGARAFF. The CDR3 DNA sequence: TGCGCCAGCAGCCAAGATCGCAGGGGGGCGCGAGCTTTCTTT.

CDR3 in DNA: TGTGCCAGTCAAGGGGTTGGGACTGAAGCTTTCTTT. It specifies CASQGVGTEAFF. This chain joins TRBV6-5 and TRBJ1-1, with TRBD1 as a possible D gene (5 bases). CDR1 MNHEY and CDR2 SVGAGI come from the germline V gene. Trimming stripped 9 bases from V and 5 bases from J, with 13 bases between. The CDR3 is 12 amino acids.

This clone was seen a single time. The chain combines TRBV11-2 with TRBJ1-2; possible D gene TRBD1, 5 bases. The CDR3 loop spans 16 amino acids. Trimming pared 5 bases from V and 4 bases from J, leaving 20 bases between. Germline lookup yields CDR1 SGHAT and CDR2 FQNNGV. CDR3 DNA sequence: TGTGCCAGCAGCCATCTTACCTGGGGGGACCTCTATGGCTACACCTTC. Its protein is CASSHLTWGDLYGYTF. Filled out from reference TRBV11-2 and TRBJ1-2, the complete variable domain reads EAGVAQSPRYKIIEKRQSVAFWCNPISGHATLYWYQQILGQGPKLLIQFQNNGVVDDSQLPKDRFSAERLKGVDSTLKIQPAKLEDSAVYLCASSHLTWGDLYGYTFGSGTRLTVV.

The rearrangement links TRBV27 to TRBJ2-5, with 7 bases matching TRBD2. Trimming cost V 11 bases and J 1 base; bases outside gene matches: 4. CDR1 is MNHEY and CDR2 is SMNVEV in the germline V gene (reference sequence). The CDR3 has 12 residues. The CDR3 sequence: CAGGVGQETQYF. The CDR3 region has the DNA TGTGCCGGGGGGGTGGGCCAAGAGACCCAGTACTTC.

V usage is TRBV5-8 and J usage is TRBJ2-7; D is perhaps TRBD1 (6 bases). The CDR3 runs 16 residues. Germline loops: CDR1 SGHTS, CDR2 YDEGEE. Trimming left V 3 bases short and J 5 bases short, with 21 bases between. CDR3 sequence (DNA): TGTGCCAGCAGCTCTCTAGGCGGGCCGCGGACAGACGAGCAGTACTTC. Residues: CASSSLGGPRTDEQYF.

The chain couples TRBV6-5 to TRBJ2-5; possible D gene TRBD2, 5 bases. CDR1 is MNHEY, CDR2 SVGAGI, per germline. Trimming removed 4 bases at V and 5 bases at J, with 14 bases between. CDR3 length equals 14 residues. The CDR3, as DNA: TGTGCCAGCAGTTCGTCCACGGGGTGGGAGACCCAGTACTTC. Its translation is CASSSSTGWETQYF.

The chain uses TRBV30 and TRBJ2-1; 7 bases line up with TRBD1. After removal of 2 bases from V and 8 bases from J, the junction contained 6 bases not matched to a gene. Germline V gives CDR1 GTSNPN, CDR2 SVGIG (reference sequence). The CDR3 length is 13 residues. CDR3 nucleotides: TGTGCCTGGAGTTCGACAGGGCCGGATGAGCAGTTCTTC. Its protein product is CAWSSTGPDEQFF.

The table lists this clone with a few counts. This rearrangement joins TRBV29-1 to TRBJ1-5, with 10 bases lining up with TRBD1. Trimming removed 3 bases from V and 4 bases from J; junction bases left unmatched: 3. The CDR3 covers 14 residues. Looked up from germline, CDR1 is SQVTM and CDR2 is ANQGSEA. The CDR3 loop is CSVEGTGVNQPQHF. The CDR3 bases are TGCAGCGTTGAGGGGACAGGGGTAAATCAGCCCCAGCATTTT.